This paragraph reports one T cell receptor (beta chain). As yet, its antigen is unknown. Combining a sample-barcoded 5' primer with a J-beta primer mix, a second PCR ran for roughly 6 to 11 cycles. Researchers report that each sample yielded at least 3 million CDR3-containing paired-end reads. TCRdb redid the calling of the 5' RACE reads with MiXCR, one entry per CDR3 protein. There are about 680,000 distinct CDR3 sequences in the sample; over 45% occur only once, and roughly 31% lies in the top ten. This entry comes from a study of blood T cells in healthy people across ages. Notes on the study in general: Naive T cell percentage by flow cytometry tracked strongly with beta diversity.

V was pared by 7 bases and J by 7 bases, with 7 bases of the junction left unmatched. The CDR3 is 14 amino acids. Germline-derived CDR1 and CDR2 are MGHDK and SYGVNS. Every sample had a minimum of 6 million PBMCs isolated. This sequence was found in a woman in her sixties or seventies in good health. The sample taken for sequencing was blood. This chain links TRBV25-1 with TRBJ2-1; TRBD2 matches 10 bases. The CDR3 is CASTLAGAGNEQFF. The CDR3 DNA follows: TGTGCCAGCACCCTAGCGGGAGCTGGGAATGAGCAGTTCTTC.